This T cell receptor beta chain was obtained from a study of post-analysis software for immune sequencing data. Study information: Secondary progressive, relapsing-remitting and progressive-relapsing multiple sclerosis were among the included disease courses.

The study's findings and limits: Compared with controls, patients had more of five TRBV segments, including TRBV5-6, TRBV5-1 and TRBV20-1. Patients with multiple sclerosis recorded significantly lower normalized Chao1 diversity than controls, the study found.

The V gene lost 5 bases and the J gene lost 3 bases, with 13 bases spanning the gap. This CDR3 is 14 amino acids long. CDR1 is MNHEY, CDR2 SMNVEV, per germline (reference sequence). Unique molecular identifiers had been added to the TCR beta cDNA libraries. TCRdb called the PCR reads again in MiXCR, with one record for every CDR3 protein. The table records under 200,000 distinct CDR3 sequences, approximately 29% of them present only once. Many counts were recorded for this clonotype. Its cognate antigen is unknown. Sequenced: blood. This receptor was identified in a girl under 18 with multiple sclerosis. J is TRBJ2-5 and V is TRBV27, with a weak D call TRBD2 (5 bases). The CDR3 is CASSPSGIEETQYF. The CDR3 nucleotides read TGTGCCAGCAGTCCATCCGGGATTGAAGAGACCCAGTACTTC.